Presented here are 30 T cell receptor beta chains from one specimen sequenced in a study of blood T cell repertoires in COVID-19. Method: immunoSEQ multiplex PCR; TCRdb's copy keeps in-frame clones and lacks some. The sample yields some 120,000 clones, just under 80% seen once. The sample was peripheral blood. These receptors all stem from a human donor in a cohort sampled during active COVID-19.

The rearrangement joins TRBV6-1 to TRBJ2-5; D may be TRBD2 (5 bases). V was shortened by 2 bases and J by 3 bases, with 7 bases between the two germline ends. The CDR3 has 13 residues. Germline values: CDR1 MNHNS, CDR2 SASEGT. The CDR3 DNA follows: TGTGCCAGCAGTGAACTGAGGGAAGAGACCCAGTACTTC. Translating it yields CASSELREETQYF.

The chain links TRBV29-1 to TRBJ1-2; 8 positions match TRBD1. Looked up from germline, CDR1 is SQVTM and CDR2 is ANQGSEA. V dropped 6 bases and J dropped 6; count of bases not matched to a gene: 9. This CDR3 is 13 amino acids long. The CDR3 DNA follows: TGCAGCGTCACAGGGGGTCGGGGTAATGGCTACACCTTC. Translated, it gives CSVTGGRGNGYTF. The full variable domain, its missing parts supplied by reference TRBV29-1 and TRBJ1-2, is SAVISQKPSRDICQRGTSLTIQCQVDSQVTMMFWYRQQPGQSLTLIATANQGSEATYESGFVIDKFPISRPNLTFSTLTVSNMSPEDSSIYLCSVTGGRGNGYTFGSGTRLTVV.

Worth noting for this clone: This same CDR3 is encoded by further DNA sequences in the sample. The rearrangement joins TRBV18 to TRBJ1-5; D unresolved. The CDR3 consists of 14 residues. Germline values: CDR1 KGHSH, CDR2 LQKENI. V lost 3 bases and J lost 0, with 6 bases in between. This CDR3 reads CASSPDSSNQPQHF. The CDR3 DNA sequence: TGTGCCAGCTCACCCGACTCTAGCAATCAGCCCCAGCATTTT.

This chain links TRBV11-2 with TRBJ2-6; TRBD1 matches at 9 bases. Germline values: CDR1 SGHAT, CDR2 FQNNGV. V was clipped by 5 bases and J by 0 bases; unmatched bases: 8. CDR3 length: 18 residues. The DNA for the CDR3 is TGTGCCAGCAGCGCTGGACAGGGGAGGATCTCTGGGGCCAACGTCCTGACTTTC. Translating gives CASSAGQGRISGANVLTF. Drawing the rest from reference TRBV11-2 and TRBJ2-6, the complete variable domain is EAGVAQSPRYKIIEKRQSVAFWCNPISGHATLYWYQQILGQGPKLLIQFQNNGVVDDSQLPKDRFSAERLKGVDSTLKIQPAKLEDSAVYLCASSAGQGRISGANVLTFGAGSRLTVL.

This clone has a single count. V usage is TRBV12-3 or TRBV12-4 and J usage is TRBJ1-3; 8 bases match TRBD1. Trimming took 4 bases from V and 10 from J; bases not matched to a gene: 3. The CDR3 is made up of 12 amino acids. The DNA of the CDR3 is TGTGCCAGCAGTTATGGACAGGGAACCATATATTTT. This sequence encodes CASSYGQGTIYF.

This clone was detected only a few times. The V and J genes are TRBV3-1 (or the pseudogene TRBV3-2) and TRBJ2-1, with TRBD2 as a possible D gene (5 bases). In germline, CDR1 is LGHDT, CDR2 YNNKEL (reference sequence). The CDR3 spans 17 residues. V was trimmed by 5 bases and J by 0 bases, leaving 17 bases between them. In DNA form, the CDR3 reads TGTGCCAGCAGCACCTTCTGGGAGCGGAGCTCCTACAATGAGCAGTTCTTC. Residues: CASSTFWERSSYNEQFF.

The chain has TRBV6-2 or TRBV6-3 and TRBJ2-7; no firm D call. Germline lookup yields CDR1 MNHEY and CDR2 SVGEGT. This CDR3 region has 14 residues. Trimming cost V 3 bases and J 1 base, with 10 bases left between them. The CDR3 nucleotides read TGTGCCAGCAGTTATGCCCACCAGTCCTACGAGCAGTACTTC. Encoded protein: CASSYAHQSYEQYF.

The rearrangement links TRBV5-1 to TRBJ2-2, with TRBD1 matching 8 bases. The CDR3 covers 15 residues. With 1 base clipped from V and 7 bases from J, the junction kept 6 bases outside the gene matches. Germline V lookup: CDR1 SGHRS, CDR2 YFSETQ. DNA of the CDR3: TGCGCCAGCAGCTTGAGGACAGGGTTGGACGGGGAGCTGTTTTTT. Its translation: CASSLRTGLDGELFF. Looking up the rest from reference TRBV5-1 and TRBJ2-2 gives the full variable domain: KAGVTQTPRYLIKTRGQQVTLSCSPISGHRSVSWYQQTPGQGLQFLFEYFSETQRNKGNFPGRFSGRQFSNSRSEMNVSTLELGDSALYLCASSLRTGLDGELFFGEGSRLTVL.

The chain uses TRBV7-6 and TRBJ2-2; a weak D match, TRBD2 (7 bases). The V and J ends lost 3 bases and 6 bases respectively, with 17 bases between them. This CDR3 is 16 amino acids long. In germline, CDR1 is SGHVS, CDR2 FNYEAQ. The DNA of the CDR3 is TGTGCCAGCAGCTTTAGGGGGGGCGGACTGGCCGGGGAGCTGTTTTTT. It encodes CASSFRGGGLAGELFF.

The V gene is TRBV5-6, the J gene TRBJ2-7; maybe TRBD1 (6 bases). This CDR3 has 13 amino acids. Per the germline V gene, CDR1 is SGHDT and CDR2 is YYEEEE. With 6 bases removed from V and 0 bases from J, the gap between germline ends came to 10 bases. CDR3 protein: CASKRGGSYEQYF. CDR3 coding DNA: TGTGCCAGCAAGCGAGGGGGCTCCTACGAGCAGTACTTC.

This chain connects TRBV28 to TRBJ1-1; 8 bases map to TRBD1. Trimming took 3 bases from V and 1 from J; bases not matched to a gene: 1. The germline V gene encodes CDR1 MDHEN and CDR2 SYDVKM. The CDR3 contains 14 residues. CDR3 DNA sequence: TGTGCCAGCAGTTTTGACAGGGGGAACACTGAAGCTTTCTTT. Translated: CASSFDRGNTEAFF.

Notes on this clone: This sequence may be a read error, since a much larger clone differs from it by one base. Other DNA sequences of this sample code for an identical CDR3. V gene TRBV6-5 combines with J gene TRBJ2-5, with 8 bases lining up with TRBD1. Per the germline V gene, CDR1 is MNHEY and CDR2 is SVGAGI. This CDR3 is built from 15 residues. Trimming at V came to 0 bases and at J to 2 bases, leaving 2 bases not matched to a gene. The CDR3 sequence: CASSYSRDRQETQYF. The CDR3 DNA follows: TGTGCCAGCAGTTACTCAAGGGACAGGCAAGAGACCCAGTACTTC.

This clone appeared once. The CDR3 loop is CASSLPRDRDYEQYF. The CDR3, as DNA: TGTGCCAGCAGCTTGCCACGGGACAGAGACTACGAGCAGTACTTC. The V call is TRBV5-8, the J call TRBJ2-7; 7 bases are a match to TRBD1. The CDR3 has 15 residues. J lost 3 bases, V lost 1 base, and 7 bases had no gene match. In germline, CDR1 is SGHTS, CDR2 YDEGEE.

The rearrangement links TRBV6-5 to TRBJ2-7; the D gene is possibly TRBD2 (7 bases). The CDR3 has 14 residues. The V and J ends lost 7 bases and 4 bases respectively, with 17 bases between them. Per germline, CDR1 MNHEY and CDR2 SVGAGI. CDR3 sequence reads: CASTSSGGHYEQYF. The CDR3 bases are TGTGCCAGCACCTCCTCGGGGGGACATTACGAGCAGTACTTC.

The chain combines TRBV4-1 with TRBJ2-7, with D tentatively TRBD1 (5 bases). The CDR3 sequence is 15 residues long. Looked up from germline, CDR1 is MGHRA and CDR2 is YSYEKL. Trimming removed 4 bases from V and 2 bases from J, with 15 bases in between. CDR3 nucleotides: TGCGCCAGCAGCCTAAGCCCAGGGAACCCCTACGAGCAGTACTTC. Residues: CASSLSPGNPYEQYF.

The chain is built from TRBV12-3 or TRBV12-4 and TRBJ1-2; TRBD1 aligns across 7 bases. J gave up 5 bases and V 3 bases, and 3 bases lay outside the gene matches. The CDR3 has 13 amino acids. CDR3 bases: TGTGCCAGCAGTTTGGACAGGTCATATGGCTACACCTTC. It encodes CASSLDRSYGYTF.

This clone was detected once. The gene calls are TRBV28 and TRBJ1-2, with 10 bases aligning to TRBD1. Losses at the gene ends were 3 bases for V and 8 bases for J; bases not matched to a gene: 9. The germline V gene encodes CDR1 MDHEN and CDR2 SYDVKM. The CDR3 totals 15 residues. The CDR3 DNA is TGTGCCAGCAGTTTTGCCGGGACAGGGGTATGGGGCTACACCTTC. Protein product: CASSFAGTGVWGYTF.

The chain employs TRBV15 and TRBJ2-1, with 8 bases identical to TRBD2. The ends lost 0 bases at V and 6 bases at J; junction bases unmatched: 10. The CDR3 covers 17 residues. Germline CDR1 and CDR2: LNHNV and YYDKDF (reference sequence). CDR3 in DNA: TGTGCCACCAGCAGAGATCGGGGCGGGAGGACATTCAATGAGCAGTTCTTC. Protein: CATSRDRGGRTFNEQFF.

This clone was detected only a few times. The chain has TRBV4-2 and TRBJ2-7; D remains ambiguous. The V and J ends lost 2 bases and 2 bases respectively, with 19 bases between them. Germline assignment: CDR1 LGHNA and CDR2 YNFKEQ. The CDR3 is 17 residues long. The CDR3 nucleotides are TGTGCCAGCAGCCAACCCCTCATCCCTGGCACCACCTACGAGCAGTACTTC. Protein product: CASSQPLIPGTTYEQYF.

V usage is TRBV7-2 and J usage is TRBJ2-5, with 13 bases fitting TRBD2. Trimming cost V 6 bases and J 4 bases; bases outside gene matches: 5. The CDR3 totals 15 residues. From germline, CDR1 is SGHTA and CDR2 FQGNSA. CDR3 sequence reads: CASSLGLAGVETQYF. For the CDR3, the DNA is TGTGCCAGCAGTCTCGGACTAGCGGGAGTAGAGACCCAGTACTTC.

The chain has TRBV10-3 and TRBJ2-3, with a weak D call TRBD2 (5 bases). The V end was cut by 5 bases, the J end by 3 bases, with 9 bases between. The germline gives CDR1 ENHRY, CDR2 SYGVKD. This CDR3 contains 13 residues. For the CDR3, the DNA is TGTGCCATCAGTAGCTGGAGGACAGATACGCAGTATTTT. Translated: CAISSWRTDTQYF.

DNA for the CDR3: TGCAGCGTTTCTGCGGACAGTACGGGATGGGATACGCAGTATTTT. Amino acids: CSVSADSTGWDTQYF. The chain joins TRBV29-1 to TRBJ2-3; D perhaps matches TRBD1 (6 bases). The CDR3 is made up of 15 amino acids. The ends were cut back, 5 bases at V and 6 bases at J, with 21 bases in the middle. CDR1 SQVTM and CDR2 ANQGSEA come from the germline V gene.

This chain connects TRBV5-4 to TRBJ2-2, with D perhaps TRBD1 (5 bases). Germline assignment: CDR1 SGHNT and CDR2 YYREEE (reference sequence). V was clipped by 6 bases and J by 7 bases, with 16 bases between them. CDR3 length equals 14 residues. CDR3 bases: TGTGCCAGCACCTCTTGGGGTACAGGCGGGGAGCTGTTTTTT. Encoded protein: CASTSWGTGGELFF.

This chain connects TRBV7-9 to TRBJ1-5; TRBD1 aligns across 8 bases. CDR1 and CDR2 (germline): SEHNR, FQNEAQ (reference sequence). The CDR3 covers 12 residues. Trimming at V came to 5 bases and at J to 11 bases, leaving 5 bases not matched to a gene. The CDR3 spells CASSISDRAQHF. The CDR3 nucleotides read TGTGCCAGCAGCATCTCGGACAGGGCCCAGCATTTT.

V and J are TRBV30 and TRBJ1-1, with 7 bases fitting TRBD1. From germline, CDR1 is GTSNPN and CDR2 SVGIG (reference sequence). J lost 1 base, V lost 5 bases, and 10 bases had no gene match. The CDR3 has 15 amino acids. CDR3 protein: CAWGETGTANTEAFF. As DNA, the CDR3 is TGTGCCTGGGGTGAGACCGGGACAGCGAACACTGAAGCTTTCTTT. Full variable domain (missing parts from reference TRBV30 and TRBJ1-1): SQTIHQWPATLVQPVGSPLSLECTVEGTSNPNLYWYRQAAGRGLQLLFYSVGIGQISSEVPQNLSASRPQDRQFILSSKKLLLSDSGFYLCAWGETGTANTEAFFGQGTRLTVV.

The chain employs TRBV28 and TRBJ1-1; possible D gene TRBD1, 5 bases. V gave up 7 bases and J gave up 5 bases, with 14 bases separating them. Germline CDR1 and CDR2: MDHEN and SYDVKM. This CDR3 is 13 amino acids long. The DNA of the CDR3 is TGTGCCAGCACCAGACAGCCAGTAACTGAAGCTTTCTTT. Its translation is CASTRQPVTEAFF.

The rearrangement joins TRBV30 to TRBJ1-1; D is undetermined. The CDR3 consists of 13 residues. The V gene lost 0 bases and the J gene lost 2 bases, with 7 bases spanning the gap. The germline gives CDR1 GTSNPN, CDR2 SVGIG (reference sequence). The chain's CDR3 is CAWSVRVNTEAFF. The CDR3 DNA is TGTGCCTGGAGTGTACGGGTAAACACTGAAGCTTTCTTT.

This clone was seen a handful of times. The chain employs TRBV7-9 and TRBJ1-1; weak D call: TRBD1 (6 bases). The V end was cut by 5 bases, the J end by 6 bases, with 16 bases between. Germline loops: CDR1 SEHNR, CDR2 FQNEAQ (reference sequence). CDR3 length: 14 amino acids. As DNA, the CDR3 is TGTGCCAGCAGCGCACAGGGCAAGGTCTCTGAAGCTTTCTTT. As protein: CASSAQGKVSEAFF.

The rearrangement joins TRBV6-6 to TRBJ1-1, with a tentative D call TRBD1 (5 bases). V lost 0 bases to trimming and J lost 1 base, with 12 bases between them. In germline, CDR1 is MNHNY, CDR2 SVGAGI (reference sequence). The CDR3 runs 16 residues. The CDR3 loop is CASSYSAGRKNTEAFF. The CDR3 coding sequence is TGTGCCAGCAGTTACTCGGCAGGGCGTAAGAACACTGAAGCTTTCTTT.

In DNA form, the CDR3 reads TGTGCCAGCAGTTACTCGAGTAACACTGAAGCTTTCTTT. Its translation is CASSYSSNTEAFF. V is TRBV6-5 and J is TRBJ1-1; the D is unclear. Germline V gene lookup returns CDR1 MNHEY and CDR2 SVGAGI. CDR3 length: 13 residues. Trimming left V 0 bases short and J 2 bases short, with 4 bases between.